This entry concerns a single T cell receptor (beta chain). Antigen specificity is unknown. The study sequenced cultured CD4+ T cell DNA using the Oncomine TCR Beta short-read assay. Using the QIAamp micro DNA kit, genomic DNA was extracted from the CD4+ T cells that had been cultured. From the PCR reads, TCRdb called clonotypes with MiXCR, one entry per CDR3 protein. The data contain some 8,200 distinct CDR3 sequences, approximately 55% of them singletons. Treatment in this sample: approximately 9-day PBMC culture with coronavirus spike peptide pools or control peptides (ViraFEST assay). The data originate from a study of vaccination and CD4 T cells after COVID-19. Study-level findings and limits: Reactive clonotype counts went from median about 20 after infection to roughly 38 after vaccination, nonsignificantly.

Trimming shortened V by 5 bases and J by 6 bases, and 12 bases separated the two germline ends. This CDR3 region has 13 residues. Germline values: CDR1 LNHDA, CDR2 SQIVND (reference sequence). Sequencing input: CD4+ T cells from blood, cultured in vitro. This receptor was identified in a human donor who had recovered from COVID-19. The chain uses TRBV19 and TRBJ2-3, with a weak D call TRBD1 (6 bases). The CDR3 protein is CASSVQGIDTQYF. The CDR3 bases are TGTGCCAGTAGTGTACAGGGTATCGATACGCAGTATTTT.